The 21 T cell receptor beta chains below all came from one sample that was sequenced in a study of post-analysis software for immune sequencing data. cDNA libraries for TCR beta contained unique molecular identifiers. One entry per CDR3 protein results from TCRdb running MiXCR on the PCR reads. The sample has roughly 870,000 distinct CDR3 sequences; 53% are singletons. General observations from the study: Roughly 5 TRBV segments occurring more often in patients than controls included TRBV5-6, TRBV5-1 and TRBV20-1.

Their cognate antigens are unknown. The sample consisted of blood. The source is a girl between 10 and 17 years old with multiple sclerosis.

This clonotype was picked up a small number of times. The chain uses TRBV5-1 and TRBJ2-6; TRBD1 might be the D (5 bases). Deletions cut 7 bases from V and 0 bases from J, with 17 bases between. This CDR3 spans 17 amino acids. Germline assignment: CDR1 SGHRS and CDR2 YFSETQ. CDR3 amino acids: CASRPSQVSSGANVLTF. For the CDR3, the DNA is TGCGCCAGCCGGCCGTCACAGGTTTCCTCTGGGGCCAACGTCCTGACTTTC.

The chain combines TRBV6-5 with TRBJ2-5, with 12 bases identical to TRBD1. The DNA matches TRBJ2-7 better at its end, which makes the J call doubtful. The CDR3 has 16 residues. Germline lookup yields CDR1 MNHEY and CDR2 SVGAGI. The CDR3 sequence: CASTNIAGTGGHEQYF. The CDR3 DNA sequence: TGTGCCAGCACTAATATTGCCGGGACAGGGGGCCACGAGCAGTACTTC.

The chain has TRBV4-2 and TRBJ2-1; 13 bases agree with TRBD2. The CDR3 spans 18 residues. CDR1 and CDR2 (germline): LGHNA, YNFKEQ. The V gene end was trimmed by 0 bases and the J gene end by 2 bases; junction bases not matched to a gene: 4. The CDR3 protein is CASSQDTGTSGTYNEQFF. DNA of the CDR3: TGTGCCAGCAGCCAAGATACGGGGACTAGCGGGACCTACAATGAGCAGTTCTTC.

This clonotype was recorded a few times. Its ends do not fully match the called genes, so a read error is possible. This chain links TRBV5-1 with TRBJ1-6; D call uncertain. Germline values: CDR1 SGHRS, CDR2 YFSETQ. The CDR3 has 16 residues. Here the CDR3 DNA reads TGCGCCAGCGGCTTGGTAGCCGGCGGAGGGCAATCACCCCTCCACTTT. The encoded protein is CASGLVAGGGQSPLHF. Complete variable domain (other parts from reference TRBV5-1 and TRBJ1-6): KAGVTQTPRYLIKTRGQQVTLSCSPISGHRSVSWYQQTPGQGLQFLFEYFSETQRNKGNFPGRFSGRQFSNSRSEMNVSTLELGDSALYLCASGLVAGGGQSPLHFGNGTRLTVT.

This clonotype has only a few counts. The gene calls are TRBV20-1 and TRBJ2-3; D tentatively fits TRBD1 or TRBD2 (5 bases each). V lost 1 base and J 8 bases, leaving 13 bases between the germline ends. In germline, CDR1 is DFQATT, CDR2 SNEGSKA (reference sequence). CDR3 length: 13 residues. This CDR3 reads CSARGGSRGTQYF. DNA for the CDR3: TGCAGTGCTAGAGGTGGGAGTAGGGGTACGCAGTATTTT.

This clonotype was observed a few times. The chain is built from TRBV12-3 or TRBV12-4 and TRBJ2-6; D unresolved. Trimming pared 1 base from V and 12 bases from J, leaving 4 bases between. The CDR3 has 11 amino acids. CDR3 sequence reads: CASSLESVLTF. The CDR3 nucleotides are TGTGCCAGCAGTTTAGAGTCCGTCCTGACTTTC.

The rearrangement joins TRBV7-3 to TRBJ2-1; TRBD2 agrees at 13 bases. V dropped 3 bases and J dropped 3; count of bases not matched to a gene: 5. The CDR3 has 17 amino acids. Germline V CDR1 and CDR2: SGHTA, FQGTGA. The CDR3 bases are TGTGCCAGCAGCTTCGGACTAGCGGGGGCCTACTACAATGAGCAGTTCTTC. Protein product: CASSFGLAGAYYNEQFF.

This clonotype showed up just a few times. J is TRBJ2-1 and V is TRBV12-3 or TRBV12-4, with a tentative D call TRBD2 (5 bases). Trimming took 5 bases from V and 7 from J, leaving 15 bases between them. The CDR3 is made up of 14 amino acids. CDR3 coding DNA: TGTGCCAGCAGTCCCACGCGGGTAGTAAATGAGCAGTTCTTC. It translates to CASSPTRVVNEQFF.

The CDR3 DNA follows: TGTGCCAGCAGCTTAGATTCCAAGACCCAGTACTTC. The encoded protein is CASSLDSKTQYF. The chain combines TRBV11-2 with TRBJ2-5, with D unclear. The CDR3 loop spans 12 amino acids. V was trimmed by 0 bases and J by 6 bases, leaving 5 bases between them. Germline V gives CDR1 SGHAT, CDR2 FQNNGV.

A remark on this clonotype: At one boundary the junction diverges from the germline segment, which might be a read error. V and J are TRBV7-6 and TRBJ2-7; a possible D gene is TRBD2 (5 bases). The J call is uncertain, as TRBJ2-5 better fits the DNA end. Germline CDR1 reads SGHVS; CDR2 reads FNYEAQ. The CDR3 is made up of 13 amino acids. CDR3 sequence (DNA): TGTGCCAGCGGCTTAGCCGGACTCGAGACCCAGTACTTC. Translating it yields CASGLAGLETQYF.

The chain employs TRBV6-6 and TRBJ2-1, with TRBD1 matching 9 bases. This CDR3 comprises 14 residues. Per germline, CDR1 MNHNY and CDR2 SVGAGI (reference sequence). J was trimmed by 4 bases and V by 10 bases; bases with no gene match: 8. CDR3: CAINSGQGYNEQFF. CDR3 nucleotide sequence: TGTGCCATCAACTCGGGACAGGGTTACAATGAGCAGTTCTTC.

In its sample, this clonotype was seen once. The genes are TRBV12-3 or TRBV12-4 and TRBJ2-3; D not certain. The CDR3 is made up of 14 amino acids. V dropped 6 bases and J dropped 2 bases, with 12 bases sitting between them. The CDR3 DNA reads as TGTGCCAGCAGCACCGGCATCCCCACAGATACGCAGTATTTT. It translates to CASSTGIPTDTQYF.

The chain combines TRBV20-1 with TRBJ2-3, with D possibly being TRBD2 (5 bases). The CDR3 spans 15 residues. From germline, CDR1 is DFQATT and CDR2 SNEGSKA (reference sequence). V lost 0 bases, J lost 3 bases, and 13 bases lay in between. The CDR3 reads CSARDLDSGTDTQYF. The CDR3 coding sequence is TGCAGTGCTAGAGATTTAGATTCGGGAACAGATACGCAGTATTTT.

V and J are TRBV21-1 and TRBJ2-1; the table's D call TRBD1 went unverified against the DNA. TRBV21-1 is listed as a pseudogene. The CDR3 has 14 amino acids. This chain's CDR3 is CASTTWAGVGEQFF. The DNA for the CDR3 is TGTGCCAGCACCACCTGGGCCGGGGTCGGTGAGCAGTTCTTC.

In regard to this clonotype: This may be a read error: a much more frequent sequence differs by one nucleotide. The J gene is TRBJ2-7, the V gene TRBV20-1; TRBD1 matches 7 bases. Germline CDR1 reads DFQATT; CDR2 reads SNEGSKA (reference sequence). This CDR3 is built from 11 residues. The CDR3 reads CSTRQGYEQYF. CDR3 nucleotides: TGCAGTACTAGACAGGGCTACGAGCAGTACTTC.

V gene TRBV10-3 combines with J gene TRBJ2-1; D call uncertain. Trimming pared 0 bases from V and 0 bases from J, leaving 9 bases between. Germline CDR1 and CDR2: ENHRY and SYGVKD. The CDR3 loop spans 16 amino acids. CDR3: CAISESPDGSYNEQFF. The CDR3, as DNA: TGTGCCATCAGTGAGTCTCCCGATGGCTCCTACAATGAGCAGTTCTTC.

This clonotype was found a few times. The rearrangement joins TRBV6-5 to TRBJ2-7; 7 nucleotides align to TRBD1. Germline CDR1 is MNHEY and CDR2 is SVGAGI. With V trimmed by 6 bases and J by 4 bases, 9 bases remained unmatched. This CDR3 spans 14 amino acids. DNA for the CDR3: TGTGCCAGCAGGTCGACAGGGTACTGGTACGAGCAGTACTTC. This codes for CASRSTGYWYEQYF.

The chain is built from TRBV6-5 and TRBJ2-1; D is perhaps TRBD2 (5 bases). Germline V CDR1 and CDR2: MNHEY, SVGAGI. The ends were cut back, 6 bases at V and 7 bases at J, with 16 bases in the middle. This CDR3 region has 14 residues. In DNA form, the CDR3 reads TGTGCCAGCAGCCCTATAGAAGCGGTAAATGAGCAGTTCTTC. Its translation: CASSPIEAVNEQFF.

The V and J genes are TRBV12-3 or TRBV12-4 and TRBJ2-6; D uncertain. This CDR3 contains 14 residues. Trimming took off 3 bases at V and 5 bases at J, with 8 bases between the two ends. CDR3 in DNA: TGTGCCAGCAGTTTCTCACGGCGGGCCAACGTCCTGACTTTC. Protein: CASSFSRRANVLTF.

This chain connects TRBV15 to TRBJ2-5; a possible D gene is TRBD1 (5 bases). The J call may be incorrect, as the DNA end agrees better with TRBJ2-7. Germline V CDR1 and CDR2: LNHNV, YYDKDF (reference sequence). The CDR3 runs to 12 residues. In DNA, the CDR3 is TGTGCCACCAGCGGAGCCCAGGGCGAGCAGTACTTC. Translation: CATSGAQGEQYF.

The chain combines TRBV6-5 with TRBJ2-7, with 10 bases lining up with TRBD2. The J segment lost 3 bases and the V segment lost 5 bases, leaving 7 bases of the junction unmatched. Germline loops: CDR1 MNHEY, CDR2 SVGAGI. The CDR3 loop spans 15 amino acids. CDR3 DNA sequence: TGTGCCAGCAGTCCGTTAGCGGGGGGTAACTACGAGCAGTACTTC. This translates into CASSPLAGGNYEQYF.